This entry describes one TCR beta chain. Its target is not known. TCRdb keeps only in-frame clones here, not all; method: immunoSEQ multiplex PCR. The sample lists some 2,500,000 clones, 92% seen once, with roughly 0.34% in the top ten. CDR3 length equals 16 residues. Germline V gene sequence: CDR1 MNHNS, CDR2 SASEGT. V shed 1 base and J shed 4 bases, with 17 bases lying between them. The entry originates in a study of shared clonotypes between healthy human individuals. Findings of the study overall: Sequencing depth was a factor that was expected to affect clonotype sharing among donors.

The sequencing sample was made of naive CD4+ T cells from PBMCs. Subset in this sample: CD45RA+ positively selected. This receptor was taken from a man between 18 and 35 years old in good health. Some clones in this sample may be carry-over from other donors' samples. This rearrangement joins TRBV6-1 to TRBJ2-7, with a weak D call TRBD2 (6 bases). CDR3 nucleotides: TGTGCCAGCAGTGAAGTGGGGTTCCGACTAGAATACGAGCAGTACTTC. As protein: CASSEVGFRLEYEQYF.